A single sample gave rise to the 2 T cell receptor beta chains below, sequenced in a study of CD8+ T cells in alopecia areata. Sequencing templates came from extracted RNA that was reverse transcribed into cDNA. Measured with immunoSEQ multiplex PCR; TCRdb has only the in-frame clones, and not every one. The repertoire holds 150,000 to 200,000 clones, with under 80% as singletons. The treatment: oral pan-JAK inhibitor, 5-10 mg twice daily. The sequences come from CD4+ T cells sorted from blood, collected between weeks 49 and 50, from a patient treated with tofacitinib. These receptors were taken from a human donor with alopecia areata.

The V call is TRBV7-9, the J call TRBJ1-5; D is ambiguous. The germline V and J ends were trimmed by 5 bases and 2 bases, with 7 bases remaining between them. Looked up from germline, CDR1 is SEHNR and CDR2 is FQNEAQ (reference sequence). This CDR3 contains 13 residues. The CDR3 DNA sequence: TGTGCCAGCAGCCCCCAGGGCAATCAGCCCCAGCATTTT. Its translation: CASSPQGNQPQHF.

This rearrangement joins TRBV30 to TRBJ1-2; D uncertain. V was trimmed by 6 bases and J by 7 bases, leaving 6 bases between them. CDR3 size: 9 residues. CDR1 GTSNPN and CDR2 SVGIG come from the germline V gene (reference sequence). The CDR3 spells CACSSGYTF. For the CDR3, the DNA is TGTGCCTGTTCGAGTGGCTACACCTTC.